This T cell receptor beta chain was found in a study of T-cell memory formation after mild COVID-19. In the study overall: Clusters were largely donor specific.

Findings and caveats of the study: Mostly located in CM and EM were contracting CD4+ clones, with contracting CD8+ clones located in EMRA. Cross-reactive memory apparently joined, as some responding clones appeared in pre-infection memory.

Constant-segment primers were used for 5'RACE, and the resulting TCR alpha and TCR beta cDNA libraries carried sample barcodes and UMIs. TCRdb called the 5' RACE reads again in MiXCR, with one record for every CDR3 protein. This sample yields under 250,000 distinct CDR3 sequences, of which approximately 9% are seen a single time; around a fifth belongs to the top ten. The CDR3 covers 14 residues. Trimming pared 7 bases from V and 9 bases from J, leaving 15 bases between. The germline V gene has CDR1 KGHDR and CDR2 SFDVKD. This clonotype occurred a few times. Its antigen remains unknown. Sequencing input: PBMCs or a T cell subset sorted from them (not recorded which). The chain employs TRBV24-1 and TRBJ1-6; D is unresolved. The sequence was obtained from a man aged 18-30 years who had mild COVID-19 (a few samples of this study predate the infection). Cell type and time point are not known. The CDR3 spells CATSRVGRGSPLHF. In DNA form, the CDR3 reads TGTGCCACCAGCCGGGTTGGCAGAGGTTCACCCCTCCACTTT.